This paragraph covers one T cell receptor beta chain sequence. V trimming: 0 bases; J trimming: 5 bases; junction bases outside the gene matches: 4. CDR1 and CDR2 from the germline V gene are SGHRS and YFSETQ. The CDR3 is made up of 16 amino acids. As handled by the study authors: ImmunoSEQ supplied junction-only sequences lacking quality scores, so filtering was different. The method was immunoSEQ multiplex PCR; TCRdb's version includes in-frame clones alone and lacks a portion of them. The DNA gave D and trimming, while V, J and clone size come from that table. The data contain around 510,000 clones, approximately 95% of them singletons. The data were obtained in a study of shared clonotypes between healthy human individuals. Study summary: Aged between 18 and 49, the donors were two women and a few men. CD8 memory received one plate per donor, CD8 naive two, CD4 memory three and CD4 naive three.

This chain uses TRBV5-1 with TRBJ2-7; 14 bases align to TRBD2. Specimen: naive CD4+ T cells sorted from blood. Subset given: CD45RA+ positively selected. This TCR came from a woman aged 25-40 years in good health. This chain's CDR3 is CASSLEGLAGANEQYF. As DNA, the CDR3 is TGCGCCAGCAGCTTGGAGGGACTAGCGGGAGCAAACGAGCAGTACTTC.